The rows below give T cell receptor beta chains drawn from one sample of a study of cytomegalovirus exposure and HLA in healthy donors. Sequencing was performed with immunoSEQ multiplex PCR; in TCRdb, only in-frame clones are kept and a portion is missing. This repertoire shows approximately 40,000 clones, roughly 89% found once; its top ten account for about 10%. Sequenced input: PBMCs. All receptors derive from a woman aged 35 to 49 in good health and CMV-seropositive. CDR3s include the opening cysteine and the closing phenylalanine or tryptophan. Each record gives: CDR3 protein, V gene.

CDR3aa: CASSRSGGRNRTQYF
v_gene: TRBV11-2

CDR3aa: CASSVRGQVNTEAFF
v_gene: TRBV13

CDR3aa: CASSLQGAYEQYF
v_gene: TRBV25-1

CDR3aa: CASSQDVSGGQTGTGGNQPQHF
v_gene: TRBV4-3

CDR3aa: CASSTSGSSYEQYF
v_gene: TRBV28

CDR3aa: CASSSGLGASGFQETQYF
v_gene: TRBV5-1

CDR3aa: CASSSGTGLAGELFF
v_gene: TRBV7-2

CDR3aa: CASSQEGSGRAGEQYF
v_gene: TRBV4-1

CDR3aa: CASSQGRGGGPNTIYF
v_gene: TRBV4-2

CDR3aa: CASSLRGRETQYF
v_gene: TRBV19

CDR3aa: CASSPPSDRVVF
v_gene: TRBV7-2

CDR3aa: CASSLDLGGKSVSPQHF
v_gene: TRBV11-3

CDR3aa: CASSEYENSPLHF
v_gene: TRBV6-5

CDR3aa: CASRLGGQGAPSSYNEQFF
v_gene: TRBV19

CDR3aa: CASRQGDGYEQYF
v_gene: TRBV6-1

CDR3aa: CASSLPAGVNQPQHF
v_gene: TRBV28

CDR3aa: CASILGGARGYTF
v_gene: TRBV6-5

CDR3aa: CASSARQVNGYTF
v_gene: TRBV7-9

CDR3aa: CASARTGAPDTQYF
v_gene: TRBV6-5

CDR3aa: CASRARAGGSYEQYF
v_gene: TRBV19

CDR3aa: CASSSGPYEQYF
v_gene: TRBV27

CDR3aa: CASGTSGRTYEQYF
v_gene: TRBV27

CDR3aa: CASSLGSRGTEAFF
v_gene: TRBV7-2

CDR3aa: CASSLDLDEQFF
v_gene: TRBV5-1

CDR3aa: CASSLQDGYTF
v_gene: TRBV6-1

CDR3aa: CASSLRGGSSGNTQYF
v_gene: TRBV7-2

CDR3aa: CATSRGSTGAGQPQHF
v_gene: TRBV15

CDR3aa: CASGTTSSYEQYF
v_gene: TRBV7-2

CDR3aa: CASSLFSGGDGELFF
v_gene: TRBV7-2

CDR3aa: CASSRGETQYF
v_gene: TRBV5-1

CDR3aa: CASRAGQGANLGVDTQYF
v_gene: TRBV11-2

CDR3aa: CASSLAGLAGVTITDTQYF
v_gene: TRBV5-5

CDR3aa: CASSPTGVRNYGYTF
v_gene: TRBV18

CDR3aa: CASSEGDRVAFF
v_gene: TRBV6-1

CDR3aa: CASSLKGAPGPQHF
v_gene: TRBV7-3

CDR3aa: CASSQLIQGMTNEQFF
v_gene: TRBV4-3

CDR3aa: CASSLVTDITGELFF
v_gene: TRBV7-6

CDR3aa: CASSLAGGSNYGYTF
v_gene: TRBV7-2

CDR3aa: CAISAGTPPETQYF
v_gene: TRBV10-3

CDR3aa: CASSARQGARGYTF
v_gene: TRBV9

CDR3aa: CAISEDHRRGTEAFF
v_gene: TRBV10-3

CDR3aa: CASSPRKPGGGQGVFHEQFF
v_gene: TRBV5-4